The TCR beta chain described here comes from a study of T cells in localized non-small cell lung cancer (dated by TCRdb to the early 2020s). Context from the whole study: The study analyzed T cell repertoires of 200 to 300 early-stage NSCLC patients, comparing tumors and uninvolved tumor-adjacent lungs. The cohort comprised some 240 treatment-naïve NSCLC patients with resected, localized lung tumors. NSCLC patients had a mean age of roughly 69 years, and fewer than 150 were male and around 110 female. Study-wide findings and limitations: Because multi-region tumor sequencing was not done, intratumor heterogeneity could not be ruled out. Uninvolved tumor-adjacent lung showed the highest T cell clonality, higher than tumor, which suggests more focused antigenic responses in the uninvolved tumor-adjacent lung. Longer overall survival was associated with higher blood T cell density, whereas shorter survival was associated with higher adjacent-lung clonality. A median of about 53 of the top 100 tumor clones were detected in paired uninvolved adjacent lung, and 28 of these tumor clones were also found among the top 100 clones of the paired uninvolved adjacent lung. Because the study design was exploratory, TCR variables were selected using unadjusted p-values without false-discovery rate correction.

At diagnosis, peripheral blood, uninvolved tumor-adjacent lung and tumor were collected and were preserved as a mix of fresh-frozen and FFPE material. For TCR repertoire profiling, the blood samples were analyzed as peripheral blood mononuclear cells. V was cut back by 3 bases and J by 3 bases, leaving a gap of 8 bases between them. CDR1 and CDR2 were assigned from the germline V gene as SGHTA and FQGNSA. The CDR3 measures 13 amino acids from cysteine to phenylalanine. The kept DNA is CDR3 alone, 39 bases in frame from the first base. Points on this clone: Its antigen specificity is not known. One base away there is no much larger clone; base qualities are not given.

The immunoSEQ Assay was used to sequence TCR beta CDR3 regions from DNA. The authors processed their data as follows. To compute T cell density, TCR beta template counts were normalized to usable DNA, which was estimated by amplifying housekeeping genes. Using the preseqR package, richness was estimated by extrapolating to 120,000 templates for tissue samples and 400,000 templates for PBMC samples. Clonality was taken to be one minus Pielou's evenness. Differential abundance testing on productive amino-acid clonotypes, with a minimum total count of 5 and an alpha of 0.1, was used to identify tissue-enriched TCRs. The Jaccard Index and the Morisita Overlap Index were used to measure how much the repertoires overlapped between compartments. GLIPH grouped TCR beta CDR3s together with public tetramer-defined viral CDR3s, and a viral motif had to include at least three viral sequences and show V-gene enrichment. TCRdb took this table from immuneACCESS and kept in-frame rearrangements with V and J called. Such tables lack part of the clones; where checked against another copy, unresolved V genes explain under half of the gap, and the rest is unexplained. That table supplies the V and J calls and clone size; D and trimming were determined from the DNA. The sample table shows approximately 28,000 clones, and about nine tenths are seen once. Around 4.2% of the sample rests with the top ten.

This TCR derives from a woman aged 40-69 years with stage III lung adenocarcinoma. The chain joins TRBV7-2 to TRBJ2-5; matching of 6 bases hints at TRBD1 as the D gene. The sequencing here drew on peripheral blood mononuclear cells, taken before any cancer treatment. The base sequence is TGTGCCAGCAGCTTGCCAGGGGAAGAGACCCAGTACTTC. Translation gives CASSLPGEETQYF.